The 32 T cell receptor beta chains reported below all come from one sample, sequenced in a study of shared clonotypes between healthy human individuals. Some clones are missing from TCRdb's copy, which holds only in-frame ones; the method was immunoSEQ multiplex PCR. This table holds nearly 1,000,000 clones, over 60% found once. The specimen was memory CD4+ T cells sorted from blood. The subset denotes: CD45RA-negative fraction. Receptors were obtained from a man between 18 and 29 years old in good health.

This chain uses TRBV4-1 with TRBJ2-3; D remains unclear. V lost 0 bases and J 0 bases, leaving 13 bases between the germline ends. CDR1 and CDR2 (germline): MGHRA, YSYEKL. This CDR3 has 17 residues. CDR3 amino acids: CASSQDGVAGSTDTQYF. CDR3 DNA: TGCGCCAGCAGCCAAGATGGAGTAGCAGGAAGCACAGATACGCAGTATTTT.

The genes are TRBV2 and TRBJ1-4, with 8 positions matching TRBD1. The CDR3 length is 14 residues. Germline V gives CDR1 SNHLY, CDR2 FYNNEI. V trimming: 6 bases; J trimming: 6 bases; junction bases outside the gene matches: 6. The CDR3 spells CASSGDRYDEKLFF. Written as DNA, the CDR3 is TGTGCCAGCAGCGGGGACAGGTACGATGAAAAACTGTTTTTT. Supplemented by reference TRBV2 and TRBJ1-4, the full variable domain reads EPEVTQTPSHQVTQMGQEVILRCVPISNHLYFYWYRQILGQKVEFLVSFYNNEISEKSEIFDDQFSVERPDGSNFTLKIRSTKLEDSAMYFCASSGDRYDEKLFFGSGTQLSVL.

This clone has a count of ten or more. The J gene is TRBJ2-7, the V gene TRBV5-1; a weak D match, TRBD2 (5 bases). Germline CDR1 is SGHRS and CDR2 is YFSETQ. The CDR3 is made up of 13 amino acids. V was shortened by 4 bases and J by 0 bases, with 8 bases between the two germline ends. The CDR3 is CASSTGDSYEQYF. CDR3 coding DNA: TGCGCCAGCAGCACCGGGGACTCCTACGAGCAGTACTTC.

This clone was counted many times. This chain links TRBV5-4 with TRBJ1-1, with D possibly matching TRBD1 (5 bases). The CDR3 runs to 12 residues. The germline gives CDR1 SGHNT, CDR2 YYREEE (reference sequence). V was trimmed by 4 bases and J by 5 bases, leaving 9 bases between them. The CDR3: CASSIDSTEAFF. In nucleotides, the CDR3 is TGTGCCAGCAGCATCGACAGTACTGAAGCTTTCTTT.

For this clone: The sample contains more than one DNA sequence encoding this CDR3. The rearrangement joins TRBV7-9 to TRBJ1-1; D might be TRBD1 (5 bases). The germline CDR1 and CDR2 sequences are SEHNR and FQNEAQ (reference sequence). Trimming took 2 bases from V and 3 from J, leaving 10 bases between them. This CDR3 is built from 14 residues. CDR3 DNA: TGTGCCAGCAGCTTACAGGGAAGGGACACTGAAGCTTTCTTT. This sequence encodes CASSLQGRDTEAFF.

The V call is TRBV10-3, the J call TRBJ1-5; the D gene is possibly TRBD1 (5 bases). Germline V gene sequence: CDR1 ENHRY, CDR2 SYGVKD. Trimming left V 8 bases short and J 4 bases short, with 12 bases between. This CDR3 is 13 amino acids long. CDR3 in amino acids: CAIRREENQPQHF. Here the CDR3 DNA reads TGTGCCATCCGCAGGGAGGAGAATCAGCCCCAGCATTTT.

The genes are TRBV6-5 and TRBJ2-7; TRBD1 aligns across 12 bases. Germline V gene sequence: CDR1 MNHEY, CDR2 SVGAGI. V was clipped by 6 bases and J by 4 bases; unmatched bases: 4. This CDR3 spans 14 amino acids. CDR3 in amino acids: CASSGTGGAYEQYF. CDR3 coding DNA: TGTGCCAGCAGCGGGACAGGGGGCGCATACGAGCAGTACTTC.

About this clone: A much larger clone differs by one base, so this may be a read error. V is TRBV6-6 and J is TRBJ2-5; D may be TRBD1 (6 bases). Germline-derived CDR1 and CDR2 are MNHNY and SVGAGI (reference sequence). Trimming removed 4 bases at V and 1 base at J, with 10 bases between. The CDR3 sequence is 14 residues long. The CDR3 DNA sequence: TGTGCCAGCAGTTTACAGGGCACCCAAGAGACCCAGTACTTC. Translation gives CASSLQGTQETQYF.

This chain joins TRBV5-1 and TRBJ2-7; the match to TRBD1 covers 7 bases. Germline CDR1 SGHRS, CDR2 YFSETQ. This CDR3 spans 15 amino acids. The trim removed 0 bases at V and 2 bases at J, leaving 5 bases unmatched. The CDR3 sequence: CASSLGGTEAYEQYF. CDR3 DNA sequence: TGCGCCAGCAGCTTGGGAGGGACAGAGGCCTACGAGCAGTACTTC.

The sample holds a few counts of this clone. The chain is built from TRBV2 and TRBJ2-7; D call uncertain. Germline-derived CDR1 and CDR2 are SNHLY and FYNNEI. CDR3 length equals 14 residues. V gave up 3 bases and J gave up 3 bases, with 12 bases separating them. Here the CDR3 reads CASSDEPEHYEQYF. The CDR3 DNA is TGTGCCAGCAGTGATGAGCCGGAACACTACGAGCAGTACTTC.

The rearrangement uses TRBV10-2 and TRBJ2-5; 10 bases agree with TRBD2. CDR3 length equals 14 residues. Germline lookup yields CDR1 WSHSY and CDR2 SAAADI. V lost 6 bases, J lost 4 bases, and 5 bases stayed unmatched. The CDR3 coding sequence is TGCGCCAGCAGACCGGGACTAGCGTCAGAGACCCAGTACTTC. Translated, it gives CASRPGLASETQYF.

The chain carries TRBV29-1 and TRBJ2-1, with D unresolved. CDR1 and CDR2 from the germline V gene are SQVTM and ANQGSEA. The CDR3 totals 12 residues. V was trimmed by 5 bases and J by 10 bases, leaving 15 bases between them. The CDR3 coding sequence is TGCAGCGTTCAACGGACCTTGGGAGAGCAGTTCTTC. Amino acid sequence: CSVQRTLGEQFF.

This chain joins TRBV11-2 and TRBJ2-1; 8 bases align to TRBD2. The V and J ends lost 4 bases and 9 bases, in that order; junction bases with no gene match: 14. Germline V gene sequence: CDR1 SGHAT, CDR2 FQNNGV. The CDR3 contains 16 residues. As DNA, the CDR3 is TGTGCCAGCAGCTCGACCCCGGGGGGGCGGTCGGGTGAGCAGTTCTTC. Amino acid sequence: CASSSTPGGRSGEQFF.

The chain uses TRBV5-1 and TRBJ1-4, with D tentatively TRBD1 (6 bases). The CDR3 contains 16 residues. Trimming left V 0 bases short and J 7 bases short, with 16 bases between. From germline, CDR1 is SGHRS and CDR2 YFSETQ. Here the CDR3 reads CASSLAPTGLGEKLFF. CDR3 in DNA: TGCGCCAGCAGCTTGGCTCCGACAGGATTGGGTGAAAAACTGTTTTTT.

The chain combines TRBV6-5 with TRBJ2-5; D not certain. Germline V gives CDR1 MNHEY, CDR2 SVGAGI. The CDR3 has 14 residues. The V and J ends lost 1 base and 2 bases respectively, with 8 bases between them. The CDR3 is CASSYFSEQETQYF. CDR3 DNA sequence: TGTGCCAGCAGTTACTTCAGTGAGCAAGAGACCCAGTACTTC.

V usage is TRBV5-1 and J usage is TRBJ1-3; TRBD1 matches 7 bases. This CDR3 is built from 15 residues. J lost 3 bases, V lost 0 bases, and 3 bases had no gene match. CDR1 SGHRS and CDR2 YFSETQ come from the germline V gene. CDR3 sequence: CASSLEGAGGNTIYF. The CDR3 region has the DNA TGCGCCAGCAGCTTGGAGGGGGCTGGTGGAAACACCATATATTTT. Full variable domain (rest looked up from reference TRBV5-1 and TRBJ1-3): KAGVTQTPRYLIKTRGQQVTLSCSPISGHRSVSWYQQTPGQGLQFLFEYFSETQRNKGNFPGRFSGRQFSNSRSEMNVSTLELGDSALYLCASSLEGAGGNTIYFGEGSWLTVV.

This clone has more than one count but fewer than ten. This chain joins TRBV5-1 and TRBJ1-5; D is ambiguous. The V and J ends lost 0 bases and 3 bases respectively, with 10 bases between them. Germline V CDR1 and CDR2: SGHRS, YFSETQ. This CDR3 is 15 amino acids long. In nucleotides, the CDR3 is TGCGCCAGCAGCTTGGCAGGTTTATACAATCAGCCCCAGCATTTT. Amino acids: CASSLAGLYNQPQHF.

The chain links TRBV6-5 to TRBJ2-1; D unclear. Germline-derived CDR1 and CDR2 are MNHEY and SVGAGI. V shed 5 bases and J shed 9 bases, with 20 bases lying between them. CDR3 size: 15 residues. CDR3 in amino acids: CASSPGVGRRGEQFF. CDR3 in DNA: TGTGCCAGCAGTCCTGGGGTAGGTAGACGCGGTGAGCAGTTCTTC.

This rearrangement joins TRBV5-1 to TRBJ2-7; 7 bases line up with TRBD2. V lost 7 bases to trimming and J lost 5 bases; unmatched junction nucleotides: 12. Germline V gene sequence: CDR1 SGHRS, CDR2 YFSETQ. There are 14 residues in the CDR3. The CDR3 DNA reads as TGCGCCAGCTCCTCACGGGGAGGGTACCACGAGCAGTACTTC. Its translation is CASSSRGGYHEQYF.

There are a few counts of this clone. This chain connects TRBV2 to TRBJ1-5; possible D gene TRBD1, 6 bases. Germline CDR1 is SNHLY and CDR2 is FYNNEI. Between the trimmed V and J ends, which lost 6 bases and 3 bases, there was a span of 12 bases. The CDR3 is 14 amino acids. CDR3 sequence (DNA): TGTGCCAGCAGGGGGAGGACAGCCAATCAGCCCCAGCATTTT. Its protein product is CASRGRTANQPQHF. Using reference TRBV2 and TRBJ1-5 for the parts outside the CDR3, the full variable domain is EPEVTQTPSHQVTQMGQEVILRCVPISNHLYFYWYRQILGQKVEFLVSFYNNEISEKSEIFDDQFSVERPDGSNFTLKIRSTKLEDSAMYFCASRGRTANQPQHFGDGTRLSIL.

This chain joins TRBV6-6 and TRBJ2-1; 10 bases map to TRBD2. V shed 5 bases, J shed 8 bases, and the junction held 12 bases outside the gene matches. Germline CDR1 is MNHNY and CDR2 is SVGAGI (reference sequence). The CDR3 runs 16 residues. The CDR3 nucleotides are TGTGCCAGCAGTGCTAGGGAGGCTAGCGGGAGCTATGAGCAGTTCTTC. Amino acid sequence: CASSAREASGSYEQFF.

The sample holds a few counts of this clone. The chain uses TRBV5-1 and TRBJ1-6; the D is unclear. CDR3 length: 15 amino acids. Germline CDR1 is SGHRS and CDR2 is YFSETQ. V was clipped by 2 bases and J by 5 bases, with 11 bases between them. The chain's CDR3 is CASSFERSDNSPLHF. In nucleotides, the CDR3 is TGCGCCAGCAGCTTCGAACGGAGTGATAATTCACCCCTCCACTTT.

This clone was seen just once. V is TRBV19 and J is TRBJ1-2; 8 bases map to TRBD1. J lost 14 bases, V lost 3 bases, and 8 bases had no gene match. In germline, CDR1 is LNHDA, CDR2 SQIVND (reference sequence). The CDR3 runs to 12 residues. The CDR3 protein is CASSMGGQGETF. For the CDR3, the DNA is TGTGCCAGTAGTATGGGAGGACAGGGTGAGACCTTC.

The genes are TRBV5-6 and TRBJ2-3; 8 bases map to TRBD2. From germline, CDR1 is SGHDT and CDR2 YYEEEE. The length of the CDR3 is 17 residues. Trimming took 2 bases from V and 0 from J; bases not matched to a gene: 8. The CDR3 DNA follows: TGTGCCAGCAGCTTAGGTAGCGGGGCTCCTAGCACAGATACGCAGTATTTT. Translation: CASSLGSGAPSTDTQYF.

The J gene is TRBJ1-1, the V gene TRBV7-3; D ambiguous. V lost 5 bases to trimming and J lost 1 base, with 8 bases between them. Per germline, CDR1 SGHTA and CDR2 FQGTGA. The CDR3 has 13 residues. The CDR3 sequence: CASSIQTNTEAFF. Written as DNA, the CDR3 is TGTGCCAGCAGCATACAGACGAACACTGAAGCTTTCTTT.

The chain has TRBV30 and TRBJ2-7; 7 bases agree with TRBD2. Trimming cost V 3 bases and J 3 bases; bases outside gene matches: 5. Germline CDR1 GTSNPN, CDR2 SVGIG (reference sequence). The CDR3 covers 13 residues. The CDR3 DNA follows: TGTGCCTGGAGGCATGGCGGGGGCTACGAGCAGTACTTC. It codes for CAWRHGGGYEQYF.

J is TRBJ1-6 and V is TRBV10-3, with D perhaps TRBD1 (5 bases). CDR1 and CDR2 (germline): ENHRY, SYGVKD. There are 14 residues in the CDR3. V was trimmed by 4 bases and J by 7 bases, leaving 11 bases between them. DNA for the CDR3: TGTGCCATCAGTGGCAGGGTGGGAAATTCACCCCTCCACTTT. Amino acids: CAISGRVGNSPLHF.

The chain couples TRBV27 to TRBJ2-1; 11 bases are a match to TRBD1. Germline V CDR1 and CDR2: MNHEY, SMNVEV (reference sequence). The CDR3 runs to 16 residues. The ends lost 1 base at V and 7 bases at J; junction bases unmatched: 6. The CDR3 region has the DNA TGTGCCAGCAGTTTATTGGGGACAGGGGGGATGAATGAGCAGTTCTTC. Protein product: CASSLLGTGGMNEQFF.

The J gene is TRBJ2-2, the V gene TRBV5-1; tentatively, D is TRBD2 (5 bases). CDR3 length: 14 amino acids. V was shortened by 4 bases and J by 3 bases, with 10 bases between the two germline ends. Per germline, CDR1 SGHRS and CDR2 YFSETQ. CDR3 region: CASSPAGDTGELFF. The CDR3 coding sequence is TGCGCCAGCAGCCCGGCCGGGGACACCGGGGAGCTGTTTTTT. Using reference TRBV5-1 and TRBJ2-2 for the parts outside the CDR3, the full variable domain is KAGVTQTPRYLIKTRGQQVTLSCSPISGHRSVSWYQQTPGQGLQFLFEYFSETQRNKGNFPGRFSGRQFSNSRSEMNVSTLELGDSALYLCASSPAGDTGELFFGEGSRLTVL.

The chain is built from TRBV10-3 and TRBJ2-2; D perhaps matches TRBD1 (6 bases). V was cut by 6 bases and J by 1 base, with 9 bases left in between. The germline gives CDR1 ENHRY, CDR2 SYGVKD. This CDR3 contains 14 residues. The CDR3 loop is CAIRATGNTGELFF. CDR3 nucleotides: TGTGCCATCAGAGCGACAGGGAACACCGGGGAGCTGTTTTTT.

This chain uses TRBV7-2 with TRBJ1-1, with a weak D call TRBD1 (6 bases). From germline, CDR1 is SGHTA and CDR2 FQGNSA. The CDR3 consists of 13 residues. V was cut by 5 bases and J by 4 bases, with 11 bases left in between. The CDR3 nucleotides are TGTGCCAGCAGCGCAACAGGGATCACTGAAGCTTTCTTT. This sequence encodes CASSATGITEAFF.

The rearrangement links TRBV15 to TRBJ2-3, with 13 nucleotides matching TRBD2. The trim removed 3 bases at V and 2 bases at J, leaving 8 bases unmatched. This CDR3 has 18 amino acids. Germline values: CDR1 LNHNV, CDR2 YYDKDF (reference sequence). In nucleotides, the CDR3 is TGTGCCACCAGCAGGACCTGGGGACTAGCGGGGAACACAGATACGCAGTATTTT. Its translation: CATSRTWGLAGNTDTQYF.